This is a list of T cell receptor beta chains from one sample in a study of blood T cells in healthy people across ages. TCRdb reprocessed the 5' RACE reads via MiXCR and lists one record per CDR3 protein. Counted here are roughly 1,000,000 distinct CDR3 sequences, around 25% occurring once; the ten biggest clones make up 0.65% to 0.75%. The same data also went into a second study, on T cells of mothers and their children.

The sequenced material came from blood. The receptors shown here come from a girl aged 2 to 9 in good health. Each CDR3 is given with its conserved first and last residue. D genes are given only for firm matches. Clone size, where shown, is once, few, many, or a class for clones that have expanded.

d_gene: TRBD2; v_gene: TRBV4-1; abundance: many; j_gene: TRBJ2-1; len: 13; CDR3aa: CASRLAGGNEQFF; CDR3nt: TGCGCCAGCAGATTAGCGGGAGGGAATGAGCAGTTCTTC
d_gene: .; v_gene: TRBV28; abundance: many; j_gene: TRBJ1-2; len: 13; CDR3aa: CASSLRQNYGYTF; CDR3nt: TGTGCCAGCAGTTTGCGACAGAACTATGGCTACACCTTC
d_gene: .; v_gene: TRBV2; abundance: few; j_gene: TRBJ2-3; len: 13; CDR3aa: CASSRLQADTQYF; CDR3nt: TGTGCCAGCAGCCGCTTACAGGCAGATACGCAGTATTTT
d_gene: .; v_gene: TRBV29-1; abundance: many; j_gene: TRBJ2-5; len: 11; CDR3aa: CSVDQGETQYF; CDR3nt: TGCAGCGTTGACCAGGGAGAGACCCAGTACTTC
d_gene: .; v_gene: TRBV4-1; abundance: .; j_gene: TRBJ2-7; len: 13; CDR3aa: CASSLEQGIEQYF; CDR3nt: TGCGCCAGCAGCCTGGAACAGGGAATCGAGCAGTACTTC
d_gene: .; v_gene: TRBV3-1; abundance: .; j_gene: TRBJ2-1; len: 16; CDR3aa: CASSQLTRNVYNEQFF; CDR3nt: TGTGCCAGCAGCCAACTGACCCGGAATGTATACAATGAGCAGTTCTTC
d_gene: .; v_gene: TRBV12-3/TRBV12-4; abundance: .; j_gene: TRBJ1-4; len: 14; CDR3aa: CASSPTRYTEKLFF; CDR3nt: TGTGCCAGCAGTCCGACCCGGTACACTGAAAAACTGTTTTTT
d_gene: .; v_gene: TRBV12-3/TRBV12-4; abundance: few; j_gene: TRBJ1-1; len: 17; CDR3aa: CASSLRVRLYPNTEAFF; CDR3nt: TGTGCCAGCAGTTTACGAGTTCGCCTTTATCCGAACACTGAAGCTTTCTTT
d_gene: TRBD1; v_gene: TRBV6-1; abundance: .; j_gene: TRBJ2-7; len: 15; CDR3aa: CASSAGTASSYEQYF; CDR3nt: TGTGCCAGCAGTGCTGGGACAGCGAGCTCCTACGAGCAGTACTTC
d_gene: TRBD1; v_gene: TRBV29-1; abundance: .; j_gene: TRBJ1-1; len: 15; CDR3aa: CSVSTGAEMNTEAFF; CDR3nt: TGCAGCGTTAGCACAGGGGCGGAGATGAACACTGAAGCTTTCTTT
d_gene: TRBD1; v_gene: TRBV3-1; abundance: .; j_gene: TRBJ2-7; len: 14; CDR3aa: CASSQSDRGYEQYF; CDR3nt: TGTGCCAGCAGTCAAAGCGACAGGGGCTACGAGCAGTACTTC
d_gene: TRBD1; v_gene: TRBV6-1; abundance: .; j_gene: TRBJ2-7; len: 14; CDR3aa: CASLWTGGTYEQYF; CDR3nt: TGTGCCAGCCTATGGACAGGGGGCACATACGAGCAGTACTTC
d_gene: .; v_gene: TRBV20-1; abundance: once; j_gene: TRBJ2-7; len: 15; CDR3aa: CSARVQAEPVAEQYF; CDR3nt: TGCAGTGCTAGAGTGCAAGCGGAACCGGTGGCCGAGCAGTACTTC
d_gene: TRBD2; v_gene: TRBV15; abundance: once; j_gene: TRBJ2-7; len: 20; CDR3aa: CATSRDRPSGRPPNSYEQYF; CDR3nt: TGTGCCACCAGCAGAGATCGTCCTAGCGGTCGACCTCCCAACTCCTACGAGCAGTACTTC
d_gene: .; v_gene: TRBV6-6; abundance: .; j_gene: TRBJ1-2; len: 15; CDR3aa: CASIKAAAVFYGYTF; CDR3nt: TGTGCCAGCATCAAAGCCGCAGCCGTATTCTATGGCTACACCTTC
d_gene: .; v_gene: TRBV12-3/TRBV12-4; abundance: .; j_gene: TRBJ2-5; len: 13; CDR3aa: CASRPTRKETQYF; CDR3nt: TGTGCCAGCAGACCGACTAGGAAAGAGACCCAGTACTTC
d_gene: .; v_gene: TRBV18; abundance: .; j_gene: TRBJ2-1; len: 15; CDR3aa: CASSPRASGDNEQFF; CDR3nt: TGTGCCAGCTCACCCAGGGCATCAGGGGACAATGAGCAGTTCTTC
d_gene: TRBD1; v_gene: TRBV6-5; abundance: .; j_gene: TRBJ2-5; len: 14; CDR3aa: CASSLGQGSETQYF; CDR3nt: TGTGCCAGCAGCTTAGGACAGGGGAGTGAGACCCAGTACTTC
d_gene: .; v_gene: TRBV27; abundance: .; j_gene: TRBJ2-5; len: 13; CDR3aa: CASRQGPAETQYF; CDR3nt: TGTGCCAGCAGGCAAGGGCCGGCAGAGACCCAGTACTTC
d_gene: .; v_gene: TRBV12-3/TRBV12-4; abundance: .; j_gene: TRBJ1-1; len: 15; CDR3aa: CASSFYGSRNTEAFF; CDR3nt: TGTGCCAGCAGTTTTTATGGCAGCCGGAACACTGAAGCTTTCTTT
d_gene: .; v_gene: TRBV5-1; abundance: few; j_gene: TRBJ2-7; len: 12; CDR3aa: CASSRGLTEQYF; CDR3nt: TGCGCCAGCAGCCGGGGACTGACCGAGCAGTACTTC
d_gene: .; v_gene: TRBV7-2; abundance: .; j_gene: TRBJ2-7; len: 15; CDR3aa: CASSLNGRGASEQYF; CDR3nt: TGTGCCAGCAGCTTGAATGGGAGGGGGGCCAGCGAGCAGTACTTC
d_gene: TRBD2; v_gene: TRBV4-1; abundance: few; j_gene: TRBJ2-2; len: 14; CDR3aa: CASSQLLAPGELFF; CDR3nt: TGCGCCAGCAGCCAATTACTAGCGCCCGGGGAGCTGTTTTTT
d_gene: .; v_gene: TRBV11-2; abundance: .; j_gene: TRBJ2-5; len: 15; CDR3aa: CASSYTRDISPFSFF; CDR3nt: TGTGCCAGCTCCTATACGAGGGATATTAGTCCTTTTTCGTTCTTC
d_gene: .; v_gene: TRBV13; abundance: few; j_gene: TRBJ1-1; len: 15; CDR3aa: CASSSIWSEGTEAFF; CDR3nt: TGTGCCAGCAGCTCGATTTGGAGTGAGGGCACTGAAGCTTTCTTT
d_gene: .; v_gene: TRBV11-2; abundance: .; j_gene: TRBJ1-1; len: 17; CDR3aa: CASSLGYASEMNTEAFF; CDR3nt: TGTGCCAGCAGCTTAGGTTACGCGAGCGAGATGAACACTGAAGCTTTCTTT
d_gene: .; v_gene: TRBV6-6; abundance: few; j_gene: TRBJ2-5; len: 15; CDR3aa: CASSPIAEGQETQYF; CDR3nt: TGTGCCAGCAGTCCCATCGCGGAGGGCCAAGAGACCCAGTACTTC
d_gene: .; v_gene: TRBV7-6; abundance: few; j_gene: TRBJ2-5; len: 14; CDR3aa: CASSFPGYQETQYF; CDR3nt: TGTGCCAGCAGCTTTCCAGGGTACCAAGAGACCCAGTACTTC
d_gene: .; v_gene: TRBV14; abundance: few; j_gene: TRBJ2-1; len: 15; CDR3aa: CASSLSREGVKEQFF; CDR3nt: TGTGCCAGCAGCCTCTCCAGGGAAGGGGTCAAAGAGCAGTTCTTC
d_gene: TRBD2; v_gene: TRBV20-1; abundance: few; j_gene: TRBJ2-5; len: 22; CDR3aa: CSARDLKGAWTSGSEWVETQYF; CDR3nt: TGCAGTGCTAGAGATCTGAAGGGGGCCTGGACTAGCGGGAGTGAATGGGTGGAGACCCAGTACTTC
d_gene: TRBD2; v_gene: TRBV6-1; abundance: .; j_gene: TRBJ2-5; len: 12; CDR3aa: CAAGRYQETQYF; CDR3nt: TGTGCCGCCGGGAGGTACCAAGAGACCCAGTACTTC
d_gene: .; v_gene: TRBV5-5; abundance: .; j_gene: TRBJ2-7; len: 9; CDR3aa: CASSFWTCF; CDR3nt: TGTGCCAGCAGCTTCTGGACCTGTTTC
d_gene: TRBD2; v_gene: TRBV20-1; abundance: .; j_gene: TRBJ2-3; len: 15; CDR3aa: CSVRTSGYQTDTQYF; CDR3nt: TGCAGTGTAAGGACTAGCGGATATCAGACAGATACGCAGTATTTT
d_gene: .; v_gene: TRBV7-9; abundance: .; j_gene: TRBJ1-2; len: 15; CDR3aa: CASTLIGQSNYGYTF; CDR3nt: TGTGCCAGCACCCTAATCGGACAGTCTAACTATGGCTACACCTTC
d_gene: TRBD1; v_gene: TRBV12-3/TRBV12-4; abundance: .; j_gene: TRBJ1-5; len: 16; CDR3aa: CASSFLQGDSNQPQHF; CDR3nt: TGTGCCAGCAGTTTTCTACAGGGGGATAGCAATCAGCCCCAGCATTTT
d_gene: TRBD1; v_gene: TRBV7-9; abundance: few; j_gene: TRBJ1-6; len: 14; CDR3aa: CASSAVQGGSPLHF; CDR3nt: TGTGCCAGCAGCGCGGTACAGGGGGGATCACCCCTCCACTTT
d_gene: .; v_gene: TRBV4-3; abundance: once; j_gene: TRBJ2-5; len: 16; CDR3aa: CASSRSFRALQETQYF; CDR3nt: TGCGCCAGCAGCCGCTCGTTCAGGGCATTGCAAGAGACCCAGTACTTC
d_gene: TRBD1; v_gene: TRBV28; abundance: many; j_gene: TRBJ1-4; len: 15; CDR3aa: CASSLIQGALEKLFF; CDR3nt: TGTGCCAGCAGTCTAATACAGGGGGCGTTGGAAAAACTGTTTTTT
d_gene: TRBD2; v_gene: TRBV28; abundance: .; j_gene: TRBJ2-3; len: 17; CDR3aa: CASSLPLGGRSTDTQYF; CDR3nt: TGTGCCAGCAGTTTACCCCTGGGCGGGAGATCGACAGATACGCAGTATTTT
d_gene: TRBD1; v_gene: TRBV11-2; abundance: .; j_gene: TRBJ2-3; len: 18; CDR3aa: CASSLYDAWTGGTDTQYF; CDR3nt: TGTGCCAGCAGCTTATATGATGCTTGGACAGGGGGCACAGATACGCAGTATTTT
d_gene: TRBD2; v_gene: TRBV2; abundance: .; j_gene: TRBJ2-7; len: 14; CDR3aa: CASGVSGGPYEQYF; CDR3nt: TGTGCCAGCGGAGTTAGCGGGGGGCCTTACGAGCAGTACTTC
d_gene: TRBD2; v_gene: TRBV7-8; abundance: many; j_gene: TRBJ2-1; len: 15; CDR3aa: CASSPLERDYNEQFF; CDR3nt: TGTGCCAGCAGCCCCCTGGAGCGGGACTACAATGAGCAGTTCTTC
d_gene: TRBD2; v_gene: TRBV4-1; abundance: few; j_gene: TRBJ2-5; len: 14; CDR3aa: CASSTLAGVGEQYF; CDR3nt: TGCGCCAGCAGCACCCTAGCGGGGGTGGGGGAGCAGTACTTC
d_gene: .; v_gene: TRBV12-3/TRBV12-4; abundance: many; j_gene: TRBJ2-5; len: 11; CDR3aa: CASREGETQYF; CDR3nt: TGTGCCAGCAGGGAAGGAGAGACCCAGTACTTC
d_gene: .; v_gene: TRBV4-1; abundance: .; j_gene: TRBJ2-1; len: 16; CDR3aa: CASSQIELAVGREQFF; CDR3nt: TGCGCCAGCAGCCAGATAGAACTAGCCGTGGGGAGGGAGCAGTTCTTC
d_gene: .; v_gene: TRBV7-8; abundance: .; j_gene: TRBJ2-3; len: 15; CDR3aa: CASSSVDWITDTQYF; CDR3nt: TGTGCCAGCAGCTCAGTGGACTGGATCACAGATACGCAGTATTTT
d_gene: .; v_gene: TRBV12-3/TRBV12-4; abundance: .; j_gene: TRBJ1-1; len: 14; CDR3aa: CASSHFQIPGEAFF; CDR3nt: TGTGCCAGCAGCCACTTCCAGATCCCTGGTGAAGCTTTCTTT
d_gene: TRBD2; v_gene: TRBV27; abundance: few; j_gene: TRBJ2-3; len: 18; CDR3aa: CASSLLRIAGVGTDTQYF; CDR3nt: TGTGCCAGCAGTCTCCTGAGAATAGCGGGAGTCGGTACAGATACGCAGTATTTT
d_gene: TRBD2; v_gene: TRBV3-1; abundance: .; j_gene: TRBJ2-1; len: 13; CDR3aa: CASSHSGDNEQFF; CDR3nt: TGTGCCAGCAGCCACAGCGGGGACAATGAGCAGTTCTTC
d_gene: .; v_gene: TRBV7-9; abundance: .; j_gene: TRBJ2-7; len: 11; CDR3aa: CASSFWGEQYF; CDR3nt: TGTGCCAGCAGCTTCTGGGGCGAGCAGTACTTC
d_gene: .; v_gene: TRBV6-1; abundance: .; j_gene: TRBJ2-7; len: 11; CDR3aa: CASQTSYEQYF; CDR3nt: TGTGCCAGTCAGACCTCCTACGAGCAGTACTTC
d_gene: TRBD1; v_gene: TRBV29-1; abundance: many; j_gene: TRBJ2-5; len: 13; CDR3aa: CSVSGQGQETQYF; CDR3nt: TGCAGCGTTTCGGGACAGGGCCAAGAGACCCAGTACTTC
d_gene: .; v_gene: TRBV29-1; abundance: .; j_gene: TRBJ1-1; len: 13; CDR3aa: CSVEQGMDTEAFF; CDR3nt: TGCAGCGTTGAACAGGGTATGGACACTGAAGCTTTCTTT
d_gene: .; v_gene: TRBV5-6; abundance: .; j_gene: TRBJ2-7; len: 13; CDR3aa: CASSEATRGEQYF; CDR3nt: TGTGCCAGCAGCGAAGCTACCAGGGGCGAGCAGTACTTC
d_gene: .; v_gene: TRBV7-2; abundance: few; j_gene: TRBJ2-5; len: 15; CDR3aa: CASSLASSYQETQYF; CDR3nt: TGTGCCAGCAGCTTAGCGAGCTCTTATCAAGAGACCCAGTACTTC